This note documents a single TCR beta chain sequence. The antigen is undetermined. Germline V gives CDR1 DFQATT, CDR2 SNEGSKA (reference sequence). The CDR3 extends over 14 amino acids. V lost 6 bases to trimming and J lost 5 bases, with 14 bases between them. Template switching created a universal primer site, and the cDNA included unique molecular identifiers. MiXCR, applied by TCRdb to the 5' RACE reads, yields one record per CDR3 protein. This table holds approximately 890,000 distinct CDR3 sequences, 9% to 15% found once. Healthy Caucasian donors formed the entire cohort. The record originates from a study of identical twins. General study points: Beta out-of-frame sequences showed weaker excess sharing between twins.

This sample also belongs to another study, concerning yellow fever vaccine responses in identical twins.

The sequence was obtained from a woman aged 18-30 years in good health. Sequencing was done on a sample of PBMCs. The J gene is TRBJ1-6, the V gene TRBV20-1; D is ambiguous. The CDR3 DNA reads TGCAGTGCGAAAATTGGGCAGAATAATTCACCCCTCCACTTT. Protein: CSAKIGQNNSPLHF.